The source of this T cell receptor beta chain is a study of cytomegalovirus exposure and HLA in healthy donors. Notes on the study in general: Most subjects had HLA-A and HLA-B alleles reportedly predicted accurately by TCR beta sequences. In a later analysis, common viral pathogens appeared linked to several of the most significant clusters. A further, later analysis showed that HLA-associated TCR beta chains (compared with equally common others) were more clonally expanded. For most TCR beta V segments, an earlier analysis put the productive rate at about 87% or about 30% of the time.

This PCR relied on a set of 60 Vbeta primers and 13 Jbeta primers. The protocol was immunoSEQ multiplex PCR, while the TCRdb copy is restricted to in-frame clones and leaves out a portion. The sample yields approximately 100,000 clones, roughly 85% seen once. As regards this clone: Its cognate antigen is unknown.

Germline V CDR1 and CDR2: SEHNR, FQNEAQ (reference sequence). There are 13 residues in the CDR3. Trimming removed 1 base from V and 4 bases from J, with 8 bases in between. The TCR was taken from a woman aged 40-49 years in good health and CMV-seronegative. Sequencing used PBMCs. The chain joins TRBV7-9 to TRBJ2-7; possibly TRBD1 for D (6 bases). This chain's CDR3 is CASSLGGGYEQYF. CDR3 nucleotide sequence: TGTGCCAGCAGCTTAGGAGGGGGTTACGAGCAGTACTTC.